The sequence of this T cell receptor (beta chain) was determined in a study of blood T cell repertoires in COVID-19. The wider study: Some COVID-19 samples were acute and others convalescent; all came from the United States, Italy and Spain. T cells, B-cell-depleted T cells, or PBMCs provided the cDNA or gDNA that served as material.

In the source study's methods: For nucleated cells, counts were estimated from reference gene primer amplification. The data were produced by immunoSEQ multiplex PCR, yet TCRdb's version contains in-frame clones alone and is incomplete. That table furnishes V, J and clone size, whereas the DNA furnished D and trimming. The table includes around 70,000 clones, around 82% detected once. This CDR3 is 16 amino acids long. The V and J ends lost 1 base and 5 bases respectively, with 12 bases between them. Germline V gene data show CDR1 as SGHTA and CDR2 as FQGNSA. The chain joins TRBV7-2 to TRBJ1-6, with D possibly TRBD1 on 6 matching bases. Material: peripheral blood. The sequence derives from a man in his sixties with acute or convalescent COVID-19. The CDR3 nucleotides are TGTGCCAGCAGCTTAGGGAGGGGGGGGAATAATTCACCCCTCCACTTT. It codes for CASSLGRGGNNSPLHF.